Following are 15 T cell receptor beta chains from one sample sequenced in a study of regulatory T cells in long-lasting Graves disease. CDR3-region Arm-PCR and iRepertoire HTBI primers produced the TCR beta libraries. TCRdb re-called the multiplex PCR reads with MiXCR, one entry per CDR3 protein. The sample comprises approximately 400,000 distinct CDR3 sequences, approximately 15% of which are singletons, and over 15% rests with the top ten. Time point: newly diagnosed GD, antithyroid drugs for less than 3 months. Making the TCR library involved RNA that had been extracted from PBMCs. The sample was also reused in another study, on T cells in Graves' hyperthyroidism and ophthalmopathy.

This specimen consisted of peripheral blood mononuclear cells (PBMCs), obtained at new diagnosis, from a patient treated with antithyroid drugs. These receptors were obtained from a woman in her twenties or thirties with Graves disease.

Worth noting for this clonotype: A clone one base away is much larger, so this may be a read error. V usage is TRBV18 and J usage is TRBJ2-1; D might be TRBD2 (5 bases). Germline V CDR1 and CDR2: KGHSH, LQKENI. The CDR3 is 15 residues long. The V end lost 3 bases, the J end lost 10 bases, and 19 bases lay between the germline ends. The DNA for the CDR3 is TGTGCCAGCTCACCGAGGGAGTCGGCCACCTACGAGCAGTTCTTC. It translates to CASSPRESATYEQFF.

This clonotype was seen repeatedly, ten times or more. The gene calls are TRBV28 and TRBJ2-7; weak D call: TRBD2 (5 bases). The CDR3 is 14 residues long. The ends were cut back, 3 bases at V and 2 bases at J, with 11 bases in the middle. Germline CDR1 is MDHEN and CDR2 is SYDVKM. Here the CDR3 DNA reads TGTGCCAGCAGTTTTGAAGCGGAGGCCTACGAGCAGTACTTC. Amino acid sequence: CASSFEAEAYEQYF.

This clonotype has ten or more counts. The chain recombines TRBV7-9 with TRBJ1-2; D might be TRBD1 (6 bases). The CDR3 has 12 amino acids. Germline CDR1 is SEHNR and CDR2 is FQNEAQ (reference sequence). The ends were cut back, 5 bases at V and 5 bases at J, with 9 bases in the middle. The CDR3 region is CASSLGQYGYTF. In DNA, the CDR3 is TGTGCCAGCAGCCTAGGACAGTATGGCTACACCTTC.

This clonotype was recorded at least ten times. The chain's CDR3 is CATSDSGVRYGYTF. The CDR3 DNA reads as TGTGCCACCAGTGATTCGGGAGTTCGCTATGGCTACACCTTC. V usage is TRBV24-1 and J usage is TRBJ1-2; no firm D call. From germline, CDR1 is KGHDR and CDR2 SFDVKD. V was shortened by 2 bases and J by 4 bases, with 10 bases between the two germline ends. The CDR3 length is 14 residues.

This chain uses TRBV10-3 with TRBJ2-3; possibly TRBD2 for D (5 bases). The CDR3 is 13 amino acids. Trimming cost V 7 bases and J 1 base, with 9 bases left between them. Germline assignment: CDR1 ENHRY and CDR2 SYGVKD. The CDR3: CAIKEAGTDTQYF. The CDR3 DNA reads TGTGCCATCAAGGAGGCAGGCACAGATACGCAGTATTTT.

There are many counts of this clonotype. V is TRBV6-2 or TRBV6-3 and J is TRBJ1-1; D gene unclear. Trimming took off 5 bases at V and 1 base at J, with 14 bases between the two ends. CDR1 MNHEY and CDR2 SVGEGT come from the germline V gene. The CDR3 sequence is 15 residues long. CDR3 in amino acids: CASSEAYGENTEAFF. CDR3 sequence (DNA): TGTGCCAGCAGTGAAGCGTACGGGGAGAACACTGAAGCTTTCTTT.

This chain links TRBV18 with TRBJ1-1, with TRBD1 identical over 7 bases. The CDR3 totals 16 residues. Germline-derived CDR1 and CDR2 are KGHSH and LQKENI. V was pared by 6 bases and J by 8 bases, with 18 bases of the junction left unmatched. The CDR3 nucleotides are TGTGCCAGCTCGGGACAGCGAATAGGTGGCTCCCCCGAAGCTTTCTTT. Translated, it gives CASSGQRIGGSPEAFF.

The gene calls are TRBV24-1 and TRBJ2-7; 7 bases fit TRBD2. The CDR3 totals 13 residues. Germline values: CDR1 KGHDR, CDR2 SFDVKD. Trimming took 4 bases from V and 5 from J; bases not matched to a gene: 4. CDR3 in amino acids: CATSEAGEDEQYF. CDR3 nucleotides: TGTGCCACCAGTGAGGCGGGAGAGGACGAGCAGTACTTC.

This clonotype occurred a few times. The chain carries TRBV5-5 and TRBJ2-7, with D possibly TRBD2 on 5 matching bases. The germline gives CDR1 SGHKS, CDR2 YYEKEE (reference sequence). The CDR3 is 17 residues long. The V end lost 4 bases, the J end lost 0 bases, and 20 bases lay between the germline ends. The CDR3, as DNA: TGTGCCAGCAGCCGTAATCCCGGGGATCTTCGCTCCTACGAGCAGTACTTC. The encoded protein is CASSRNPGDLRSYEQYF. Supplemented by reference TRBV5-5 and TRBJ2-7, the full variable domain reads DAGVTQSPTHLIKTRGQQVTLRCSPISGHKSVSWYQQVLGQGPQFIFQYYEKEERGRGNFPDRFSARQFPNYSSELNVNALLLGDSALYLCASSRNPGDLRSYEQYFGPGTRLTVT.

This clonotype was seen many times. This chain connects TRBV20-1 to TRBJ1-2; D ambiguous. The CDR3 is 17 amino acids. Germline lookup yields CDR1 DFQATT and CDR2 SNEGSKA (reference sequence). Trimming shortened V by 4 bases and J by 0 bases, and 21 bases separated the two germline ends. This chain's CDR3 is CSATLLGEITANYGYTF. The CDR3 DNA follows: TGCAGTGCTACCCTTCTTGGGGAGATTACAGCTAACTATGGCTACACCTTC.

This clonotype was observed at least ten times. The rearrangement uses TRBV6-1 and TRBJ1-1; no firm D call. Trimming shortened V by 7 bases and J by 1 base, and 10 bases separated the two germline ends. Germline V gives CDR1 MNHNS, CDR2 SASEGT. The CDR3 runs 13 residues. CDR3 sequence (DNA): TGTGCCAGCAAGAATAAGCCGAACACTGAAGCTTTCTTT. This encodes CASKNKPNTEAFF.

This clonotype was counted at least ten times. The V and J genes are TRBV5-1 and TRBJ2-1; 8 bases match TRBD2. V lost 4 bases and J lost 0; bases outside the gene matches: 12. This CDR3 spans 18 amino acids. Germline CDR1 is SGHRS and CDR2 is YFSETQ. CDR3 nucleotide sequence: TGCGCCAGCAGCCCTCGCGCTAGCGGGCTTAGCTCCTACAATGAGCAGTTCTTC. Its protein is CASSPRASGLSSYNEQFF.

This clonotype was observed a few times. V is TRBV19 and J is TRBJ2-2; D is unresolved. Trimming took 6 bases from V and 3 from J, leaving 11 bases between them. Germline-derived CDR1 and CDR2 are LNHDA and SQIVND (reference sequence). The CDR3 totals 14 residues. CDR3 coding DNA: TGTGCCAGTAGAAAGGGATTAGACACCGGGGAGCTGTTTTTT. It specifies CASRKGLDTGELFF.

Note on this clonotype: This may be a read error: a much more frequent sequence differs by one nucleotide. The chain employs TRBV7-3 and TRBJ2-4; 14 nucleotides agree with TRBD2. J gave up 13 bases and V 4 bases, and 9 bases lay outside the gene matches. Per germline, CDR1 SGHTA and CDR2 FQGTGA. The CDR3 contains 15 residues. CDR3 sequence (DNA): TGTGCCAGCAGCTCATCCGGGACTAGCGGGAGTGGGCAGTACTTC. Its translation is CASSSSGTSGSGQYF.

This clonotype has a count of ten or more. The chain employs TRBV20-1 and TRBJ2-7; D possibly corresponds to TRBD2 (6 bases). This CDR3 has 14 amino acids. Germline V gives CDR1 DFQATT, CDR2 SNEGSKA (reference sequence). V was cut by 1 base and J by 6 bases, with 16 bases left in between. CDR3 nucleotide sequence: TGCAGTGCTAGAGGCACCGGGAGTTCCGGCGAGCAGTACTTC. Translated: CSARGTGSSGEQYF.